This TCR beta chain was sequenced during a study of blood T cell repertoires in COVID-19. Study-wide context: The United States, Italy and Spain provided the acute and convalescent COVID-19 samples.

This clone showed up just once. Method: immunoSEQ multiplex PCR; TCRdb's copy keeps in-frame clones and lacks some. The sample includes approximately 150,000 clones, approximately 90% seen only once; the top ten take 2.5% to 3.5%. The V end lost 3 bases, the J end lost 1 base, and 17 bases lay between the germline ends. CDR1 and CDR2 (germline): KGHSH, LQKENI. This CDR3 region has 17 residues. What was sequenced was peripheral blood. The rearrangement joins TRBV18 to TRBJ2-3, with D tentatively TRBD1 (6 bases). This TCR came from a woman aged 55-69 years with active COVID-19. CDR3 DNA sequence: TGTGCCAGCTCACCCCAAAGGCCGGGACACCGCACAGATACGCAGTATTTT. This sequence encodes CASSPQRPGHRTDTQYF.